Listed below are T cell receptor beta chains from one sample, sequenced in a study of pediatric ulcerative colitis. The data were produced by immunoSEQ multiplex PCR, yet TCRdb's version contains in-frame clones alone and is incomplete. The data contain fewer than 13,000 clones, roughly four fifths of them singletons. Sequencing input: gut tissue. The origin of the receptors is a girl aged 5 to 17 who was a control in a study of pediatric ulcerative colitis. Each CDR3 is given with its conserved first and last residue. D genes are given only for firm matches. Clone size is not always given. Where it is, it says once, few, many or a class for expanded clones.

j_gene	abundance	d_gene	v_gene	CDR3nt	CDR3aa
TRBJ2-5	large	TRBD1	TRBV11-2	TGTGCCAGCAGCTCCTCCCAGGGGGCAGTGGGAGAGACCCAGTACTTC	CASSSSQGAVGETQYF
TRBJ2-7	once	-	TRBV7-2	TGTGCCAGCAGCCAGGACAGAAATCGAGTGTACTTC	CASSQDRNRVYF
TRBJ2-3	-	TRBD1	TRBV2	TGTGCCAGCAGTGTCCCCGCGAAGGGGGCAGGCACAGATACGCAGTATTTT	CASSVPAKGAGTDTQYF
TRBJ2-6	-	TRBD1	TRBV4-1	TGCGCCAGCAGCCAAGAACGAGGGGGCGCGGGGGCCAACGTCCTGACTTTC	CASSQERGGAGANVLTF
TRBJ2-2	-	TRBD1	TRBV28	TGTGCCAGCCGGACAGGGCGGAGGGCCGGGGAGCTGTTTTTT	CASRTGRRAGELFF
TRBJ1-4	-	-	TRBV27	TGTGCCAGCAGGTCGTACTTTGCAACTAATGAAAAACTGTTTTTT	CASRSYFATNEKLFF
TRBJ1-5	-	TRBD1	TRBV4-1	TGCGCCAGCAGCCAACCGGGACAGAGAAGAAATAGCAATCAGCCCCAGCATTTT	CASSQPGQRRNSNQPQHF
TRBJ2-1	-	-	TRBV11-3	TGTGCCAGCAGCCCGGGCCAGGCAGAGTTCTACAATGAGCAGTTCTTC	CASSPGQAEFYNEQFF
TRBJ1-1	-	-	TRBV19	TGTGCCAGTTTGACACCGGGGACTGAAGCTTTCTTT	CASLTPGTEAFF
TRBJ1-1	once	-	TRBV30	TGTGCCTGGAGTGTACAGACTGAAGCTTTCTTT	CAWSVQTEAFF
TRBJ2-7	-	TRBD1	TRBV11-2	TGTGCCAGCAGCTGGACAGGGGTTCCTTATTACGAGCAGTACTTC	CASSWTGVPYYEQYF
TRBJ2-1	-	-	TRBV7-2	TGTGCCAGCAGCCCGGAATTGTATGAGCAGTTCTTC	CASSPELYEQFF
TRBJ1-1	few	-	TRBV12-5	TGTGCTAGTGGTTTGGGGCAGGGGAACACTGAAGCTTTCTTT	CASGLGQGNTEAFF
TRBJ1-1	-	-	TRBV27	TGTGCCAGCAGTTTCAGTTGGGCCGTTCGGACTGAAGCTTTCTTT	CASSFSWAVRTEAFF
TRBJ1-1	few	-	TRBV19	TGTGCCAGTGGGGGGATGACTGAAGCTTTCTTT	CASGGMTEAFF
TRBJ2-7	-	-	TRBV13	TGTGCCAGCAGCTTATCCGGACAGCCCTACGAGCAGTACTTC	CASSLSGQPYEQYF
TRBJ1-4	-	TRBD1	TRBV28	TGTGCCAGCAGCCATAGACAGGGGGAAGAAAAACTGTTTTTT	CASSHRQGEEKLFF
TRBJ2-7	-	-	TRBV14	TGTGCCAGCAGCCAAGGACAGGCCCGATCCTACGAGCAGTACTTC	CASSQGQARSYEQYF
TRBJ2-3	-	TRBD2	TRBV6-6	TGTGCCAGCAGTTACTCGACCAAGCGGGAGGTGGATACGCAGTATTTT	CASSYSTKREVDTQYF
TRBJ1-3	-	-	TRBV15	TGTGCCACCACCCAGAAAAGCGGAAACACCATATATTTT	CATTQKSGNTIYF
TRBJ1-5	-	-	TRBV5-8	TGTGCCAGCAGCACGGGCCTCAATCAGCCCCAGCATTTT	CASSTGLNQPQHF
TRBJ2-2	-	-	TRBV19	TGTGCCAGTAAAGGCCTACGACAGAACACCGGGGAGCTGTTTTTT	CASKGLRQNTGELFF
TRBJ1-5	-	-	TRBV29-1	TGCAGCGTCCAGCCCAAAAATAAATCCGGGACCCCCAAAAAGACTAGCAATCAGCCCCAGCATTTT	CSVQPKNKSGTPKKTSNQPQHF
TRBJ2-1	-	TRBD2	TRBV6-4	TGTGCCAGCAGTGACTCTTTGAGACCTAGCGGAGCATACAATGAGCAGTTCTTC	CASSDSLRPSGAYNEQFF
TRBJ1-5	-	-	TRBV7-2	TGTGCCAGCAGCCCACGGCGGGGTAGCAATCAGCCCCAGCATTTT	CASSPRRGSNQPQHF
TRBJ2-5	-	-	TRBV27	TGTGCCAGCAGCCGCACGGGGTTTTTACAGACCCAGTACTTC	CASSRTGFLQTQYF
TRBJ2-7	-	-	TRBV15	TGTGCCACCAGCAGAGATTGGTACGAAACCTCACCTCCCTACGAGCAGTACTTC	CATSRDWYETSPPYEQYF
TRBJ1-2	once	-	TRBV7-2	TGTGCCAGCAGCCGGTACCAGGACCCCCTGGGCTACACCTTC	CASSRYQDPLGYTF
TRBJ2-5	-	-	TRBV19	TGTGCCAGTAGTACCCCGGTTGGGGAGACCCAGTACTTC	CASSTPVGETQYF
TRBJ2-1	-	TRBD2	TRBV6-4	TGTGCCAGCAGTGACTCCGAGGGAGGGAATGAGCAGTTCTTC	CASSDSEGGNEQFF
TRBJ2-3	once	TRBD2	TRBV4-2	TGTGCCAGCAGCCAAGAACCACTAGCGGGGGGGGATACGCAGTATTTT	CASSQEPLAGGDTQYF
TRBJ2-5	-	-	TRBV11-3	TGTGCCAGCAGCTTAGGGGGGCAAGAGACCCAGTACTTC	CASSLGGQETQYF
TRBJ2-1	once	TRBD2	TRBV6-4	TGTGCCAGCAGAAGGACTAGCGGGAGTAGAAACAATGAGCAGTTCTTC	CASRRTSGSRNNEQFF
TRBJ2-1	-	-	TRBV28	TGTGCCAGCAGTCCTCGGACCCCCCCCTACAATGAGCAGTTCTTC	CASSPRTPPYNEQFF
TRBJ2-1	-	TRBD1	TRBV5-5	TGTGCCAGCAGCTTCGACAGGGTTTTCATCAATGAGCAGTTCTTC	CASSFDRVFINEQFF
TRBJ2-1	-	TRBD2	TRBV6-4	TGTGCCAGCAGTGAGGTGGGCGGGAGCGGCAATGAGCAGTTCTTC	CASSEVGGSGNEQFF
TRBJ2-1	-	TRBD2	TRBV15	TGTGCCACCAGCAGAGATAGGATGGAGGAGTTGGGCGGGGGGTCCTACAATGAGCAGTTCTTC	CATSRDRMEELGGGSYNEQFF
TRBJ2-5	-	-	TRBV5-1	TGCGCCAGCAGCTTGTCTCGTTCTGAGACGGAGACCCAGTACTTC	CASSLSRSETETQYF
TRBJ1-5	once	-	TRBV5-1	TGCGCCAGCAGCGATGGAGGGAGGCAGGGAGATCAGCCCCAGCATTTT	CASSDGGRQGDQPQHF
TRBJ2-7	-	-	TRBV20-1	TGCAGTGCTGAGGACGACGAGCAGTACTTC	CSAEDDEQYF
TRBJ1-5	once	TRBD1	TRBV30	TGTGCCTGGAGCCCGACGGGACAGGGACGGAGCAATCAGCCCCAGCATTTT	CAWSPTGQGRSNQPQHF
TRBJ1-2	-	TRBD1	TRBV5-6	TGTGCCAGCAGCTCCACGACAGGGGGCAGGAATGGCTACACCTTC	CASSSTTGGRNGYTF
TRBJ2-1	-	-	TRBV19	TGTGCCAGTAGTATCGGAGGGAGCCCCCAGTTCTTC	CASSIGGSPQFF
TRBJ2-7	once	-	TRBV19	TGTGCCAGTAGCCTCGACAGTAACTACGAGCAGTACTTC	CASSLDSNYEQYF
TRBJ2-4	-	TRBD1	TRBV5-1	TGCGCCAGCAGCCTAGGGACAGGGGGCAGAAACATTCAGTACTTC	CASSLGTGGRNIQYF
TRBJ2-3	-	-	TRBV28	TGTGCCAGCAGTCCCTACCTAACTGCGTGGGGCACAGATACGCAGTATTTT	CASSPYLTAWGTDTQYF
TRBJ1-1	-	TRBD1	TRBV19	TGTGCCAGTAGTAGTGGGACAGGGTGGACTGAAGCTTTCTTT	CASSSGTGWTEAFF
TRBJ2-2	once	-	TRBV2	TGTGCCAGCAGTGCGGTGTTGACGGAGCTGTTTTTT	CASSAVLTELFF
TRBJ1-5	-	TRBD1	TRBV27	TGTGCCAGCAGGAGGAAGACAGGGGAGCGGGATCAGCCCCAGCATTTT	CASRRKTGERDQPQHF
TRBJ2-1	once	-	TRBV5-4	TGTGCCAGCAGCTTGGCCTCGTCATTGCAAAACAATGAGCAGTTCTTC	CASSLASSLQNNEQFF
TRBJ2-7	-	-	TRBV9	TGTGCCAGCAGCTTCTCCGGGACCGGACTTTACGAGCAGTACTTC	CASSFSGTGLYEQYF
TRBJ2-7	-	-	TRBV19	TGTGCCAGTAGTCCAGAGGAGGGGTCCAGCTCCTACGAGCAGTACTTC	CASSPEEGSSSYEQYF
TRBJ2-7	-	-	TRBV2	TGTGCCAGCAGGAGGGACTCTTCCTACGAGCAGTACTTC	CASRRDSSYEQYF
TRBJ2-1	-	TRBD1	TRBV27	TGTGCCAGCACCCGCGAGAGGGACAGGGGATACAATGAGCAGTTCTTC	CASTRERDRGYNEQFF
TRBJ2-5	-	-	TRBV25-1	TGTGCCAGCAGTGAAAAAGGGAAACAAGAGACCCAGTACTTC	CASSEKGKQETQYF